A selection of T cell receptor beta chains follows, all from one sample in a study of shared clonotypes between healthy human individuals. Some clones are missing from TCRdb's copy, which holds only in-frame ones; the method was immunoSEQ multiplex PCR. The sample contains about 340,000 clones, roughly 70% of which appear only once. Input material: memory CD4+ T cells sorted from blood. The source is a man younger than 40 in good health. Both conserved end residues are part of each CDR3. D genes are given only for firm matches. Some rows mark clone size as missing; the rest say once, few, many or name a class of expanded clone.

D: NA; V: TRBV5-5; size: NA; J: TRBJ1-4; DNA: TGTGCCAGCAGCTTGGTAGGGATAGATGCAACTAATGAAAAACTGTTTTTT; CDR3: CASSLVGIDATNEKLFF
D: NA; V: TRBV6-1; size: NA; J: TRBJ2-5; DNA: TGTGCCAGCAGGGCTTTTGCACTCTACCAAGAGACCCAGTACTTC; CDR3: CASRAFALYQETQYF
D: NA; V: TRBV7-8; size: NA; J: TRBJ2-6; DNA: TGTGCCAGCAGCTTAGAAGCGGGTGCCGTCTCTGGGGCCAACGTCCTGACTTTC; CDR3: CASSLEAGAVSGANVLTF
D: TRBD2; V: TRBV2; size: few; J: TRBJ2-1; DNA: TGTGCCAGCAGTCCTCAGGGACTAGCGGCGTACAATGAGCAGTTCTTC; CDR3: CASSPQGLAAYNEQFF
D: NA; V: TRBV11-2; size: NA; J: TRBJ2-1; DNA: TGTGCCAGCAGCTTAGAACCCTACAATGAGCAGTTCTTC; CDR3: CASSLEPYNEQFF
D: TRBD1; V: TRBV5-1; size: NA; J: TRBJ1-2; DNA: TGCGCCAGCCGCGGGCAGGGGGCGAACTATGGCTACACCTTC; CDR3: CASRGQGANYGYTF
D: TRBD1; V: TRBV5-1; size: few; J: TRBJ2-5; DNA: TGCGCCAGCAGCATTACACAGGGGAAAGAGACCCAGTACTTC; CDR3: CASSITQGKETQYF
D: NA; V: TRBV28; size: NA; J: TRBJ2-1; DNA: TGTGCCACCCGTTTTCGAAGTTACAATGAGCAGTTCTTC; CDR3: CATRFRSYNEQFF
D: NA; V: TRBV29-1; size: NA; J: TRBJ2-1; DNA: TGCAGCGTTGAAAGTCCAGGATTATACAATGAGCAGTTCTTC; CDR3: CSVESPGLYNEQFF
D: TRBD2; V: TRBV7-9; size: few; J: TRBJ2-3; DNA: TGTGCCAGCAGCTTAGCGGGAGGGCTTTCAGATACGCAGTATTTT; CDR3: CASSLAGGLSDTQYF
D: NA; V: TRBV29-1; size: many; J: TRBJ1-5; DNA: TGCAGCGCCCTCGCGGGGTCCTCGGCCCAGCATTTT; CDR3: CSALAGSSAQHF
D: TRBD2; V: TRBV11-2; size: NA; J: TRBJ2-1; DNA: TGTGCCAGCAGTCTGGGACTAGGAGGTGAGCAGTTCTTC; CDR3: CASSLGLGGEQFF